This is a list of T cell receptor beta chains from one sample in a study of regulatory T cells in long-lasting Graves disease. TCRdb re-called the multiplex PCR reads with MiXCR, one entry per CDR3 protein. The table shows more than 400,000 distinct CDR3 sequences, with roughly 17% occurring only once. In addition, the sample was reused for a study of T cells in Graves' hyperthyroidism and ophthalmopathy.

Material: peripheral blood mononuclear cells (PBMCs), obtained at new diagnosis, from a patient treated with antithyroid drugs. These receptors all come from a man aged 35 to 55 with Graves disease. Both conserved end residues are part of each CDR3. The D gene is left open where the match is weak. The size entry is marked missing in some rows and otherwise reads once, few, many or a size class.

v_gene,abundance,j_gene,d_gene,CDR3nt,CDR3aa
TRBV6-2/TRBV6-3,-,TRBJ2-1,TRBD2,TGTGCCAGCAGTTTTAGCGGGAGTAGGGACAATGAGCAGTTCTTC,CASSFSGSRDNEQFF
TRBV5-1,-,TRBJ2-7,-,TGCGCCAGCAGCTTGCAGGTTCGGCGACAATACGGCGAGCAGTACTTC,CASSLQVRRQYGEQYF
TRBV6-9,many,TRBJ2-7,TRBD1,TGTGCCAGCAGTTACGACAGGGTTTCCTACGAGCAGTACTTC,CASSYDRVSYEQYF
TRBV29-1,few,TRBJ2-1,TRBD2,TGCAGCGTTGAGGAAGGGCAGGGCGGACTAGGTGAGCAGTTCTTC,CSVEEGQGGLGEQFF
TRBV19,-,TRBJ1-1,-,TGTGCCAGTAGTAATACACAGGGATCTGAAGCTTTCTTT,CASSNTQGSEAFF
TRBV15,once,TRBJ2-1,TRBD1,TGTGCCACCAGCAGAGACGCCGGACAGGGGACGACCTACAATGAGCAGTTCTTC,CATSRDAGQGTTYNEQFF
TRBV14,-,TRBJ2-7,TRBD1,TGTGCCAGCAGCCAAGCCCTACCGGGACAGGGGCACTACGAGCAGTACTTC,CASSQALPGQGHYEQYF
TRBV3-1,many,TRBJ2-7,TRBD2,TGTGCCAGCAACCAACTACTAGCGGGTGCCCCCTACGAGCAGTACTTC,CASNQLLAGAPYEQYF
TRBV7-2,many,TRBJ2-3,-,TGTGCCAGCAGCCCGCAGCCTGAGGATACGCAGTATTTT,CASSPQPEDTQYF
TRBV12-3/TRBV12-4,-,TRBJ2-2,TRBD1,TGTGCCAGCAGTTTTAGGACAGGGGGCTTTCCCGGGGAGCTGGTTTTT,CASSFRTGGFPGELVF
TRBV2,many,TRBJ1-4,-,TGTGCCAGTTCGACAGGAGATTACGAAAAACTGTTTTTT,CASSTGDYEKLFF
TRBV2,few,TRBJ1-4,-,TGTGCCAGCAGTGAGGAGGGAAGGGGTGTGGGTGAAAAACTGTTTTTT,CASSEEGRGVGEKLFF
TRBV20-1,few,TRBJ2-1,-,TGCAGTGCCACGCTAGGCTACAATGAGCAGTTCTTC,CSATLGYNEQFF
TRBV19,few,TRBJ2-5,TRBD1,TGTGCCAGTAGTGGTTTGGGGACAGGGGATCGGACCCAGTACTTC,CASSGLGTGDRTQYF